This passage covers 9 T cell receptor beta chains from one sample sequenced in a study of cytomegalovirus exposure and HLA in healthy donors (dated by TCRdb to between 2016 and 2019). Library construction relied on the immunoSEQ multiplex PCR assay. For the multiplex PCR, a mixture combining 60 forward primers for TCR Vbeta segments and 13 reverse primers for TCR Jbeta segments was used. Drawn from immuneACCESS, this table holds only the in-frame rearrangements with V and J called that TCRdb kept. Clones are partly lost; checked studies trace under half to an unresolved V gene and leave the rest unexplained. Within this sample are some 40,000 clones, with 82% of them counted one time only. Clones ranked in the top ten supply about 11% of the sample. Specimen: PBMCs. The receptor set was obtained from a woman aged 18-30 years in good health and CMV-seropositive.

The V gene is TRBV4-2, the J gene TRBJ2-3, with TRBD2 matching 14 bases. Germline CDR1 is LGHNA and CDR2 is YNFKEQ. The CDR3 is 18 residues long. V lost 4 bases and J lost 0; bases outside the gene matches: 6. The CDR3 sequence: CASSPRTSGGTSTDTQYF. The CDR3 nucleotides read TGTGCCAGCAGCCCCAGGACTAGCGGGGGGACTAGCACAGATACGCAGTATTTT.

The gene calls are TRBV2 and TRBJ1-2; D is unresolved. Trimming cost V 4 bases and J 2 bases, with 17 bases left between them. The CDR3 runs 16 residues. Germline V CDR1 and CDR2: SNHLY, FYNNEI. CDR3 DNA: TGTGCCAGCAGTGCTGTACGAGGAGGCGGCAACTATGGCTACACCTTC. Translation gives CASSAVRGGGNYGYTF.

DNA of the CDR3: TGTGCCAGCAGTAATACCGGGACAGCGGATAATTCACCCCTCCACTTT. Amino acid sequence: CASSNTGTADNSPLHF. The rearrangement joins TRBV6-4 to TRBJ1-6; TRBD1 agrees at 7 bases. Germline V gene sequence: CDR1 MRHNA, CDR2 SNTAGT. This CDR3 is 16 amino acids long. Trimming removed 5 bases from V and 5 bases from J; junction bases left unmatched: 9.

The rearrangement joins TRBV6-5 to TRBJ2-2, with D possibly matching TRBD1 (6 bases). Trimming shortened V by 6 bases and J by 3 bases, and 14 bases separated the two germline ends. The CDR3 runs 15 residues. From germline, CDR1 is MNHEY and CDR2 SVGAGI. CDR3: CASRRTVADTGELFF. The CDR3 DNA sequence: TGTGCCAGCAGACGGACAGTTGCCGACACCGGGGAGCTGTTTTTT.

The rearrangement joins TRBV18 to TRBJ2-6, with D perhaps TRBD1 (5 bases). Germline CDR1 and CDR2: KGHSH and LQKENI. The CDR3 runs 14 residues. Trimming left V 3 bases short and J 4 bases short, with 7 bases between. The CDR3 nucleotides are TGTGCCAGCTCACCGGACATCGGGGCCAACGTCCTGACTTTC. Translated: CASSPDIGANVLTF.

This clone was found a few times. This chain uses TRBV7-2 with TRBJ2-5; TRBD2 matches 9 bases. The CDR3 has 15 residues. Per germline, CDR1 SGHTA and CDR2 FQGNSA. The J segment lost 5 bases and the V segment lost 5 bases, leaving 9 bases of the junction unmatched. As DNA, the CDR3 is TGTGCCAGCAGCGCACAACTAGCGGGCGGGGAGACCCAGTACTTC. Amino acid sequence: CASSAQLAGGETQYF.

The chain recombines TRBV29-1 with TRBJ2-2; 11 bases are a match to TRBD1. V trimming: 7 bases; J trimming: 7 bases; junction bases outside the gene matches: 5. CDR1 is SQVTM, CDR2 ANQGSEA, per germline. This CDR3 is 13 amino acids long. In DNA form, the CDR3 reads TGCAGCGCCGGGACAGGGGGGGGCGGGGAGCTGTTTTTT. Translated: CSAGTGGGGELFF.

The rearrangement uses TRBV30 and TRBJ1-2, with D possibly being TRBD1 (5 bases). Germline assignment: CDR1 GTSNPN and CDR2 SVGIG (reference sequence). This CDR3 is built from 11 residues. The V end lost 4 bases, the J end lost 5 bases, and 8 bases lay between the germline ends. The CDR3 nucleotides read TGTGCCTGGACTGGGGGGTATGGCTACACCTTC. Amino acid sequence: CAWTGGYGYTF.

The V gene is TRBV4-2, the J gene TRBJ2-2, with no clear D. This CDR3 has 15 amino acids. CDR1 is LGHNA, CDR2 YNFKEQ, per germline. V lost 4 bases, J lost 4 bases, and 13 bases lay in between. CDR3 protein: CASSPGSSFTGELFF. Here the CDR3 DNA reads TGTGCCAGCAGCCCAGGTAGTTCCTTCACCGGGGAGCTGTTTTTT.